This T cell receptor beta chain was obtained from a study of shared clonotypes between healthy human individuals. Naive CD8 cells comprised CD45RO-negative, CCR7-positively selected cells, excluding terminally differentiated effector memory CD45RA+ cells. This CDR3 spans 14 amino acids. Germline V gene lookup returns CDR1 SNHLY and CDR2 FYNNEI. V lost 3 bases to trimming and J lost 4 bases, with 9 bases between them. The protocol was immunoSEQ multiplex PCR, while the TCRdb copy is restricted to in-frame clones and leaves out a portion. The sample lists around 700,000 clones, just over 90% occurring once.

Sequencing was carried out using naive CD8+ T cells sorted from blood. This chain links TRBV2 with TRBJ1-4; D gene uncertain. The clonotype comes from a man aged 30 to 39 in good health. The CDR3 nucleotides read TGTGCCAGCAGTGACCTAGCGGGTAATGAAAAACTGTTTTTT. Translated: CASSDLAGNEKLFF.